Listed below are T cell receptor beta chains from one sample, sequenced in a study of CD8+ T cells in alopecia areata. Using immunoSEQ multiplex PCR, the repertoire was profiled, and TCRdb retains in-frame clones only, with some absent. The table has about 42,000 clones, roughly 92% seen once. Sample: CD8+ T cells sorted from blood, taken at week 24, from a patient treated with tofacitinib. The receptors were sampled from a human donor with alopecia areata. Each CDR3 is given without its conserved first and last residue. The order of the fields is CDR3 protein, V gene, J gene.

CDR3aa: ASSFYPGAAYNEQF
v_gene: TRBV27
j_gene: TRBJ2-1

CDR3aa: ASSEFRGPHYEQY
v_gene: TRBV25-1
j_gene: TRBJ2-7

CDR3aa: ASSQAQYNEQF
v_gene: TRBV4-1
j_gene: TRBJ2-1

CDR3aa: ASSLGVEVNTEAF
v_gene: TRBV7-3
j_gene: TRBJ1-1

CDR3aa: ASSHDAFRAYQETQY
v_gene: TRBV11-2
j_gene: TRBJ2-5

CDR3aa: ASSGILKDRESYEQY
v_gene: TRBV25-1
j_gene: TRBJ2-7

CDR3aa: ASSIAGELF
v_gene: TRBV19
j_gene: TRBJ2-2

CDR3aa: ASYYQGGGTEAF
v_gene: TRBV27
j_gene: TRBJ1-1

CDR3aa: ASSTRQGARYEQY
v_gene: TRBV13
j_gene: TRBJ2-7

CDR3aa: ARKTSYHEQY
v_gene: TRBV6-5
j_gene: TRBJ2-7